The sequence of this T cell receptor beta chain was determined in a study of blood T cell repertoires in COVID-19. Study in general: Sources were T cells, B-cell-depleted T cells, or PBMCs; the material itself was cDNA or gDNA.

Methods used by the authors: Amplified reference gene primers provided the basis for estimating nucleated cell counts. The assay was immunoSEQ multiplex PCR, and TCRdb's table has in-frame clones only and misses some. The V and J calls and clone size were taken over from that table, and D and trimming were inferred from the DNA. Of 200,000 to 250,000 clones in the sample, about 86% were seen once. The CDR3 spans 15 residues. J lost 5 bases, V lost 8 bases, and 14 bases had no gene match. In germline, CDR1 is ENHRY, CDR2 SYGVKD. The V call is TRBV10-3, the J call TRBJ2-7; 8 nucleotides match TRBD1. Sequencing input: peripheral blood. The TCR sequence derives from a man aged 18 to 35 with active or convalescent COVID-19. In nucleotides, the CDR3 is TGTGCCATCGGTAGCGGACAGGGTGGGTCCCACGAGCAGTACTTC. Its translation: CAIGSGQGGSHEQYF.